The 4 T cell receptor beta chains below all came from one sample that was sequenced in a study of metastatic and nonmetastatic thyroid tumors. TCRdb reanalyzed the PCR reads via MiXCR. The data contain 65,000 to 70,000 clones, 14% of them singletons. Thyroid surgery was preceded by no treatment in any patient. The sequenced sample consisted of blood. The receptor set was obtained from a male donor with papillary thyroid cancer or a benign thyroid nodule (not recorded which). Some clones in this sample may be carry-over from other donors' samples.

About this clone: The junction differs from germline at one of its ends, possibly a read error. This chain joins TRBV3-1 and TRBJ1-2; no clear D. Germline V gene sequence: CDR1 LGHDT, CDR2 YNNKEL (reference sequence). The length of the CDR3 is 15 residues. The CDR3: CASSQERPVNYCYTF. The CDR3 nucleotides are TGTGCCAGCAGCCAAGAACGGCCAGTGAACTATTGCTACACCTTC.

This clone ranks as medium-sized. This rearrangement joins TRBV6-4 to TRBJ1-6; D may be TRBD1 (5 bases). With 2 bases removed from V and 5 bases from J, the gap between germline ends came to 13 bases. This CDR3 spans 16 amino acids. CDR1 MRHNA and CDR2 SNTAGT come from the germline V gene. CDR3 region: CASSDTPGTNNSPLHF. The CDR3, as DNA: TGTGCCAGCAGTGACACTCCAGGGACGAATAATTCACCCCTCCACTTT.

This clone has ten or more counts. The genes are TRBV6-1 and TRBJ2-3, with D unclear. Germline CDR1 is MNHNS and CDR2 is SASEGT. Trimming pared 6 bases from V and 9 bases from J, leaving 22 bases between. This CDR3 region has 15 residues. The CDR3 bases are TGTGCCAGCAGCGCCGTAGGGTTAGCTTCGGGCACGCAGTATTTT. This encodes CASSAVGLASGTQYF.

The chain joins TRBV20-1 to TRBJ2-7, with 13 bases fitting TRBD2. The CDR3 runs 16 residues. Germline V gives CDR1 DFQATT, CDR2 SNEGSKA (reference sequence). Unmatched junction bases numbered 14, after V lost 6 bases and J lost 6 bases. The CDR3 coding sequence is TGCAGTGCGGGAAGCAATGGACTAGCGGGAGCAGTCGAGCAGTACTTC. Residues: CSAGSNGLAGAVEQYF.